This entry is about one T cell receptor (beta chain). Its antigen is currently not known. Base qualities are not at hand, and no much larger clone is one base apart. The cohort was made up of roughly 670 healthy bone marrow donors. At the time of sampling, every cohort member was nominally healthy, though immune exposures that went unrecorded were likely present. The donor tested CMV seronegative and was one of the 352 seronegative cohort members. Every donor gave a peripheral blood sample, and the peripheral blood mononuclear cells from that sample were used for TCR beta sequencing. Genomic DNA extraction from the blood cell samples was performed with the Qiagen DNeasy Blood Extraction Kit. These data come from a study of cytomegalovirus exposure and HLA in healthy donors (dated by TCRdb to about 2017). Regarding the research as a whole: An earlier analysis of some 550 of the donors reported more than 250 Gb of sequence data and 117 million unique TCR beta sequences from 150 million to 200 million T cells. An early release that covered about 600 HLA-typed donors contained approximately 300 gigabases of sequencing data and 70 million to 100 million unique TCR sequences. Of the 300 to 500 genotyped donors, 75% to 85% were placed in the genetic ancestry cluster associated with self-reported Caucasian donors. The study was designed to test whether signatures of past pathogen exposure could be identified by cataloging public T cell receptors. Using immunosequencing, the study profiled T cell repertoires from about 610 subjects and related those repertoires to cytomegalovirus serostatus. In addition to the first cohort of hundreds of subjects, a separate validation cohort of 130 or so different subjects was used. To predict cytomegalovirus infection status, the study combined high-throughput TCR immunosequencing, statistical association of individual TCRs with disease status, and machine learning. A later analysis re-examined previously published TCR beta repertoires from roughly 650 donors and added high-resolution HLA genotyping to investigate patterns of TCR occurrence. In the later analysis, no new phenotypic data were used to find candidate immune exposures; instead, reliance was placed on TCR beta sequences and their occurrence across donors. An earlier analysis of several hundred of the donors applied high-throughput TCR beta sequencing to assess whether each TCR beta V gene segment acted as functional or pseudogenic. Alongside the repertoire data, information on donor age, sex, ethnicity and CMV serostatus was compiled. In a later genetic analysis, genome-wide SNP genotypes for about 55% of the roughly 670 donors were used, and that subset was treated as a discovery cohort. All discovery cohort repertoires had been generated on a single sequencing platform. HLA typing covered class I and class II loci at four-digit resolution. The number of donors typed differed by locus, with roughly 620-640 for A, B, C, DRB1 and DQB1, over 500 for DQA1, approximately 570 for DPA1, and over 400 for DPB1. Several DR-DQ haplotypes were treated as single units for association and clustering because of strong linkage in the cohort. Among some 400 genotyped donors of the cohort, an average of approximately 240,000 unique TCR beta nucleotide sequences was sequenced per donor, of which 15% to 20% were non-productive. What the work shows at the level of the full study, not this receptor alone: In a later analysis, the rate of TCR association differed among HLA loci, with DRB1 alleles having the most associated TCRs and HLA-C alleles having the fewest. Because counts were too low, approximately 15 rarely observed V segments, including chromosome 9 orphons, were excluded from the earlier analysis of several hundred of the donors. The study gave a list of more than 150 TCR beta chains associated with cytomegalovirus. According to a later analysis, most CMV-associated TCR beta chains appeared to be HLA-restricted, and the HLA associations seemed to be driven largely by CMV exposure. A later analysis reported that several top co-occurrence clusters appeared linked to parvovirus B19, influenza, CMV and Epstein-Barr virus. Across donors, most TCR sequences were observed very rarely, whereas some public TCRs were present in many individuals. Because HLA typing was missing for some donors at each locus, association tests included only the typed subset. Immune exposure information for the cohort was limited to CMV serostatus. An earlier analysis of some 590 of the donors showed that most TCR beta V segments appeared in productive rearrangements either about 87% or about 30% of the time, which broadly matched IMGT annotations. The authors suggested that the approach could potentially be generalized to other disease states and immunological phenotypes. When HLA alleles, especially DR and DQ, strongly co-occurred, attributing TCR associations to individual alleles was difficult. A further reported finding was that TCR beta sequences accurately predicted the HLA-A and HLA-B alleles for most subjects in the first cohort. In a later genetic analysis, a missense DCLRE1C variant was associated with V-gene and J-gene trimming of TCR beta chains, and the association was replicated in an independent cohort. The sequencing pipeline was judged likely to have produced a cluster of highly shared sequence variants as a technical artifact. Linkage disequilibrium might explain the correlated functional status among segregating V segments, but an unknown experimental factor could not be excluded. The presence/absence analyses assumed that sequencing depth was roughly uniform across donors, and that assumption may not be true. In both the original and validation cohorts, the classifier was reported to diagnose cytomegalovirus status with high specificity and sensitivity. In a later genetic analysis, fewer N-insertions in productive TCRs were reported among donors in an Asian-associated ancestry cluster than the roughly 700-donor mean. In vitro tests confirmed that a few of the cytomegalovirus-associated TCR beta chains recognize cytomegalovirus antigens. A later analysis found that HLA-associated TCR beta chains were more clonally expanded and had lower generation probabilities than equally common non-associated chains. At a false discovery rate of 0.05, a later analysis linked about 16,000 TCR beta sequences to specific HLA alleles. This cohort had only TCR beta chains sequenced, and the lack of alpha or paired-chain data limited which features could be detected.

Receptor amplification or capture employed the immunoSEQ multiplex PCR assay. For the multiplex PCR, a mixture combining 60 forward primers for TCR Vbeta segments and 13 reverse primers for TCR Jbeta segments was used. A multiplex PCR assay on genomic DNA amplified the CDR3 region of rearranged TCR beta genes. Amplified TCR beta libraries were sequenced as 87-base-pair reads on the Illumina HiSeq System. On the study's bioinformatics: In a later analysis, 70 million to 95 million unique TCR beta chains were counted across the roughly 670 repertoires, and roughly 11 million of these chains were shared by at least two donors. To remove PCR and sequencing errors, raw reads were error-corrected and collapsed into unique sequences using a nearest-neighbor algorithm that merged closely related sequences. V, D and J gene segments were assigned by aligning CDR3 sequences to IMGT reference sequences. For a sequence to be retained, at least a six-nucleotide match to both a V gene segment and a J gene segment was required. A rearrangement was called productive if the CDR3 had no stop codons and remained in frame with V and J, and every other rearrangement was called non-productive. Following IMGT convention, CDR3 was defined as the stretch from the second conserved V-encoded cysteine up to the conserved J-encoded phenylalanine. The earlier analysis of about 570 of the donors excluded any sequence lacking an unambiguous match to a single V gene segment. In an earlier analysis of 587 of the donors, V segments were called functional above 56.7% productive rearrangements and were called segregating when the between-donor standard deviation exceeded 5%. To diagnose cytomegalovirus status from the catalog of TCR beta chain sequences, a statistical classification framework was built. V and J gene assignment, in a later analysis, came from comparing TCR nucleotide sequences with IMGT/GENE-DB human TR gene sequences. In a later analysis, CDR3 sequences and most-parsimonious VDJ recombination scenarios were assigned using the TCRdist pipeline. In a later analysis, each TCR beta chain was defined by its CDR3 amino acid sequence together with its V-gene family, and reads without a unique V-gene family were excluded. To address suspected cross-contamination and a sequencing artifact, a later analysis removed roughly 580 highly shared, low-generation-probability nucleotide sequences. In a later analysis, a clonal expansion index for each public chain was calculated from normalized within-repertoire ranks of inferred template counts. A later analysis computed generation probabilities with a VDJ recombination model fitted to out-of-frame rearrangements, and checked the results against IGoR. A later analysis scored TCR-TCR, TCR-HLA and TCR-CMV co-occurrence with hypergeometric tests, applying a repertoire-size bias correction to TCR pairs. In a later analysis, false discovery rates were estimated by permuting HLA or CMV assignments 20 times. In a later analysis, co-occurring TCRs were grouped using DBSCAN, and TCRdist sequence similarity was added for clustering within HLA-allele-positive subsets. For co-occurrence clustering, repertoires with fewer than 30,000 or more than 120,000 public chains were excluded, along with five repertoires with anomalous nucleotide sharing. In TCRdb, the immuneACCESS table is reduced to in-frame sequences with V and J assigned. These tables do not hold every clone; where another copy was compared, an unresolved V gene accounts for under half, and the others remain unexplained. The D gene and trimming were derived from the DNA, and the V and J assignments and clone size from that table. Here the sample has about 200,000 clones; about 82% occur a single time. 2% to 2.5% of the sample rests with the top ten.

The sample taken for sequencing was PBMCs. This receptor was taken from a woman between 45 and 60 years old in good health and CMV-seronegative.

CDR3 region: CASSPRGTYEQYF. In nucleotide form, the sequence is TGTGCCAGCAGTCCCCGAGGGACCTACGAGCAGTACTTC. Recombination joined TRBV27 with TRBJ2-7, with TRBD2 as a weak D call on 5 bases. Cut back by 5 bases and 2 bases, the V and J ends lie 10 bases apart. Reading from cysteine to phenylalanine, the CDR3 counts 13 amino acids. Just the 39-base CDR3 DNA is kept, in frame starting at base 1. From a lookup of the germline V gene (reference sequence), CDR1 and CDR2 are MNHEY and SMNVEV.